Listed here are 23 T cell receptor beta chains from one sample, sequenced in a study of blood T cell repertoires in COVID-19 (TCRdb year 2020). Preparation of the library involved the immunoSEQ multiplex PCR assay. TCRdb's version of the immuneACCESS table is confined to in-frame rearrangements and falls short of the full clone set. An unresolved V gene accounts for under half of the shortfall where checked; the remainder is of unknown origin. This sample gives roughly 200,000 clones in total; 84% of them show up just once. Approximately 4.4% of the sample comes from the top ten. The sample taken for sequencing was peripheral blood. The receptor set was obtained from a man between 45 and 60 years old with active or convalescent COVID-19.

J is TRBJ1-6 and V is TRBV6-5; TRBD1 is a possible D gene (6 bases). Germline V gene data show CDR1 as MNHEY and CDR2 as SVGAGI. The CDR3 extends over 14 amino acids. The V gene lost 8 bases and the J gene lost 7 bases, with 15 bases spanning the gap. The CDR3 DNA sequence: TGTGCCAGCGGAAAAGACAGGTCGAATTCACCCCTCCACTTT. This codes for CASGKDRSNSPLHF.

The chain has TRBV5-6 and TRBJ2-3; 7 bases fit TRBD2. Germline CDR1 and CDR2: SGHDT and YYEEEE. Trimming removed 1 base from V and 3 bases from J; junction bases left unmatched: 5. The CDR3 runs 15 residues. The CDR3 DNA follows: TGTGCCAGCAGCTTGTACTCGGGAGGTACAGATACGCAGTATTTT. Amino acid sequence: CASSLYSGGTDTQYF.

The J gene is TRBJ2-2, the V gene TRBV30; 7 bases match TRBD1. The CDR3 contains 18 residues. V lost 3 bases and J lost 1; bases outside the gene matches: 14. The V gene's germline CDR1 is GTSNPN and CDR2 SVGIG (reference sequence). DNA of the CDR3: TGTGCCTGGAGACCTCAGGGGGTGATGAGGGAGAACACCGGGGAGCTGTTTTTT. It codes for CAWRPQGVMRENTGELFF.

This clone was counted a single time. V gene TRBV10-3 combines with J gene TRBJ2-7, with 8 bases lining up with TRBD1. Germline V gene lookup returns CDR1 ENHRY and CDR2 SYGVKD. The CDR3 is 14 residues long. V gave up 0 bases and J gave up 5 bases; unmatched junction bases: 3. CDR3 DNA: TGTGCCATCAGTGAGTCGACAGGGGCCCACGAGCAGTACTTC. Protein sequence: CAISESTGAHEQYF.

This clone appeared a single time. The gene calls are TRBV7-2 and TRBJ1-6; the match to TRBD1 covers 9 bases. The CDR3 contains 15 residues. V shed 9 bases, J shed 9 bases, and the junction held 12 bases outside the gene matches. Germline V gives CDR1 SGHTA, CDR2 FQGNSA. The CDR3 protein is CASASSGTGSSPLHF. The CDR3 DNA is TGTGCCAGTGCCTCTTCCGGGACAGGGAGTTCACCCCTCCACTTT.

This rearrangement joins TRBV7-2 to TRBJ2-3; 9 nucleotides line up with TRBD2. Germline CDR1 and CDR2: SGHTA and FQGNSA. The CDR3 loop spans 16 amino acids. Trimming cost V 1 base and J 4 bases; bases outside gene matches: 6. DNA for the CDR3: TGTGCCAGCAGCTTAGGGGCCGCGGGGGGGGCAGATACGCAGTATTTT. This gives the protein CASSLGAAGGADTQYF.

This sequence joins TRBV6-2 or TRBV6-3 and TRBJ2-1; no definite D call. CDR3 length: 13 amino acids. Trimming pared 2 bases from V and 3 bases from J, leaving 5 bases between. The V gene's germline CDR1 is MNHEY and CDR2 SVGEGT. CDR3 sequence reads: CASSYPVYNEQFF. Here the CDR3 DNA reads TGTGCCAGCAGTTACCCCGTCTACAATGAGCAGTTCTTC.

This chain connects TRBV2 to TRBJ1-5, with unresolved D. V was clipped by 4 bases and J by 0 bases, with 10 bases between them. The CDR3 length is 15 residues. Germline CDR1 SNHLY, CDR2 FYNNEI. The CDR3 DNA reads TGTGCCAGCAGTGGGGCTCTCTATAGCAATCAGCCCCAGCATTTT. Translation gives CASSGALYSNQPQHF.

As regards this clone: Other DNA sequences of this sample code for an identical CDR3. CDR3 DNA: TGTGCCAGCAGTTTTGGGCCCAACACTGAAGCTTTCTTT. It codes for CASSFGPNTEAFF. The V and J genes are TRBV12-3 or TRBV12-4 and TRBJ1-1; D gene ambiguous. V was clipped by 3 bases and J by 2 bases, with 7 bases between them. The CDR3 runs to 13 residues.

This chain uses TRBV30 with TRBJ1-2, with 7 bases identical to TRBD1. V was pared by 2 bases and J by 13 bases, with 13 bases of the junction left unmatched. The germline V gene has CDR1 GTSNPN and CDR2 SVGIG (reference sequence). The CDR3 runs to 13 residues. In DNA, the CDR3 is TGTGCCTGGAGTTTGACAGGGTCTATTTCCTTCACCTTC. Residues: CAWSLTGSISFTF.

V gene TRBV6-2 or TRBV6-3 combines with J gene TRBJ2-1; TRBD1 aligns across 8 bases. Germline assignment: CDR1 MNHEY and CDR2 SVGEGT. This CDR3 is 15 amino acids long. With 6 bases clipped from V and 6 bases from J, the junction kept 10 bases outside the gene matches. CDR3 sequence reads: CASSPAGTGFNEQFF. CDR3 sequence (DNA): TGTGCCAGCAGCCCCGCCGGGACAGGCTTCAATGAGCAGTTCTTC.

The CDR3 region has the DNA TGCGCCAGCAGCTACGGGACTACTAATGAAAAACTGTTTTTT. Amino acid sequence: CASSYGTTNEKLFF. V is TRBV5-1 and J is TRBJ1-4; tentative D call: TRBD1 (5 bases). V shed 3 bases and J shed 2 bases, with 8 bases lying between them. Germline CDR1 reads SGHRS; CDR2 reads YFSETQ. CDR3 length: 14 residues.

The rearrangement joins TRBV7-9 to TRBJ1-2, with D tentatively TRBD1 (5 bases). The germline gives CDR1 SEHNR, CDR2 FQNEAQ (reference sequence). The CDR3 is made up of 19 amino acids. V lost 4 bases and J lost 3, with 27 bases in between. The CDR3 DNA sequence: TGTGCCAGCAGCTCCGATAAATCCCCAGGCGGGGGGTTCTACTATGGCTACACCTTC. As protein: CASSSDKSPGGGFYYGYTF.

This clone showed up just once. The genes are TRBV5-1 and TRBJ2-5; TRBD1 matches at 10 bases. Germline CDR1 and CDR2: SGHRS and YFSETQ. The V and J ends lost 2 bases and 5 bases, in that order; junction bases with no gene match: 3. The CDR3 runs to 14 residues. The CDR3 DNA is TGCGCCAGCAGCTTCGACAGGGGGCCTGAGACCCAGTACTTC. Its protein is CASSFDRGPETQYF.

The sample holds one count of this clone. The chain recombines TRBV24-1 with TRBJ2-1, with 7 bases matching TRBD2. Trimming at V came to 2 bases and at J to 4 bases, leaving 7 bases not matched to a gene. This CDR3 spans 16 amino acids. Per germline, CDR1 KGHDR and CDR2 SFDVKD. CDR3 in amino acids: CATSDSASGRYNEQFF. The CDR3 DNA is TGTGCCACCAGTGATTCCGCTAGCGGACGTTACAATGAGCAGTTCTTC.

The chain employs TRBV5-1 and TRBJ1-4; D not resolved. V gave up 3 bases and J gave up 8 bases, with 17 bases separating them. The CDR3 runs 15 residues. Germline loops: CDR1 SGHRS, CDR2 YFSETQ. CDR3 loop: CASSSRRDSSEKLFF. The CDR3 region has the DNA TGCGCCAGCAGCTCCCGCCGAGACTCGAGCGAAAAACTGTTTTTT.

The rearrangement uses TRBV9 and TRBJ2-7; TRBD1 agrees at 8 bases. There are 15 residues in the CDR3. The V gene end was trimmed by 0 bases and the J gene end by 1 base; junction bases not matched to a gene: 3. Germline CDR1 reads SGDLS; CDR2 reads YYNGEE. The CDR3, as DNA: TGTGCCAGCAGCGTAGGGCAGGGGGCTTCCTACGAGCAGTACTTC. Its translation: CASSVGQGASYEQYF.

The chain links TRBV5-4 to TRBJ2-7; 8 nucleotides line up with TRBD2. Unmatched junction bases numbered 4, after V lost 1 base and J lost 4 bases. Germline loops: CDR1 SGHNT, CDR2 YYREEE (reference sequence). The CDR3 covers 14 residues. The CDR3: CASSLRRGVYEQYF. The CDR3 DNA follows: TGTGCCAGCAGCTTGAGGCGGGGGGTTTACGAGCAGTACTTC.

The chain recombines TRBV11-1 with TRBJ1-4; weak D call: TRBD1 (5 bases). V dropped 5 bases and J dropped 8 bases, with 15 bases sitting between them. The CDR3 contains 14 residues. The germline gives CDR1 SGHAT, CDR2 FQDESV (reference sequence). The CDR3 here is CASSPGRRGEKLFF. The CDR3 DNA reads TGTGCCAGCAGCCCGGGGCGGCGGGGCGAAAAACTGTTTTTT. The full variable domain, rest sourced from reference TRBV11-1 and TRBJ1-4, is EAEVAQSPRYKITEKSQAVAFWCDPISGHATLYWYRQILGQGPELLVQFQDESVVDDSQLPKDRFSAERLKGVDSTLKIQPAELGDSAMYLCASSPGRRGEKLFFGSGTQLSVL.

The chain recombines TRBV7-9 with TRBJ1-2, with a weak D call TRBD1 (5 bases). V lost 8 bases and J lost 1, with 17 bases in between. The CDR3 runs 15 residues. The V gene's germline CDR1 is SEHNR and CDR2 FQNEAQ (reference sequence). CDR3 residues: CASSRRQGLNYGYTF. In DNA form, the CDR3 reads TGTGCCAGCTCTCGAAGGCAGGGCCTTAACTATGGCTACACCTTC.

The chain links TRBV7-2 to TRBJ2-3; D is unresolved. The CDR3 has 14 residues. The germline V and J ends were trimmed by 4 bases and 4 bases, with 12 bases remaining between them. CDR1 is SGHTA and CDR2 is FQGNSA in the germline V gene. The CDR3 protein is CASSSGVSADTQYF. The CDR3 nucleotides read TGTGCCAGCAGCTCCGGAGTTAGTGCAGATACGCAGTATTTT.

The chain recombines TRBV11-1 with TRBJ1-1; D might be TRBD1 (6 bases). V lost 4 bases and J lost 3, with 9 bases in between. Germline V gives CDR1 SGHAT, CDR2 FQDESV (reference sequence). CDR3 length equals 13 residues. The CDR3 coding sequence is TGTGCCAGCAGCTCACAGGGCTACACTGAAGCTTTCTTT. Amino acids: CASSSQGYTEAFF.

The chain couples TRBV3-1 (or the pseudogene TRBV3-2) to TRBJ2-1; 12 bases match TRBD2. V lost 6 bases and J lost 0; bases outside the gene matches: 9. This CDR3 has 18 amino acids. Germline values: CDR1 LGHDT, CDR2 YNNKEL (reference sequence). The CDR3 DNA follows: TGTGCCAGCAGACCGGGACTAGCGGGCTTAAGCTCCTACAATGAGCAGTTCTTC. Encoded protein: CASRPGLAGLSSYNEQFF.